One sample yielded the 10 T cell receptor beta chains listed below, sequenced in a study of blood T cell repertoires in COVID-19. The assay was immunoSEQ multiplex PCR, and TCRdb's table has in-frame clones only and misses some. The sample carries approximately 160,000 clones, more than 70% recorded once. Source material: PBMCs or T cells enriched from blood (not recorded which). The receptors derive from a man in his forties or fifties who had recovered from COVID-19.

The rearrangement uses TRBV5-5 and TRBJ1-2; D is unresolved. Deletions cut 4 bases from V and 5 bases from J, with 15 bases between. CDR1 and CDR2 (germline): SGHKS, YYEKEE (reference sequence). The CDR3 loop spans 14 amino acids. CDR3 DNA sequence: TGTGCCAGCAGCAGCAGGAATGCCTGGTATGGCTACACCTTC. As protein: CASSSRNAWYGYTF.

The chain couples TRBV7-9 to TRBJ1-1; D is unresolved. Germline V lookup: CDR1 SEHNR, CDR2 FQNEAQ (reference sequence). This CDR3 is 15 amino acids long. V shed 5 bases and J shed 1 base, with 14 bases lying between them. CDR3 loop: CASSPEGAPNTEAFF. CDR3 nucleotides: TGTGCCAGCAGCCCGGAAGGAGCCCCGAACACTGAAGCTTTCTTT.

V usage is TRBV30 and J usage is TRBJ2-1, with 11 bases lining up with TRBD1. After removal of 2 bases from V and 8 bases from J, the junction contained 8 bases not matched to a gene. Looked up from germline, CDR1 is GTSNPN and CDR2 is SVGIG (reference sequence). The CDR3 is made up of 15 amino acids. The CDR3 here is CAWSMGTGGEDEQFF. The CDR3 coding sequence is TGTGCCTGGAGTATGGGGACAGGGGGGGAGGATGAGCAGTTCTTC.

This chain uses TRBV7-9 with TRBJ1-4; D gene uncertain. The CDR3 sequence is 15 residues long. Trimming stripped 5 bases from V and 2 bases from J, with 12 bases between. Germline V gene data show CDR1 as SEHNR and CDR2 as FQNEAQ (reference sequence). The CDR3 here is CASSETGLTNEKLFF. DNA of the CDR3: TGTGCCAGCAGCGAGACGGGATTGACTAATGAAAAACTGTTTTTT.

The rearrangement uses TRBV4-1 and TRBJ1-6; D perhaps matches TRBD1 (5 bases). This CDR3 comprises 17 residues. V dropped 3 bases and J dropped 7 bases, with 19 bases sitting between them. Germline lookup yields CDR1 MGHRA and CDR2 YSYEKL. This chain's CDR3 is CASSHMRAGGKNSPLHF. In DNA, the CDR3 is TGCGCCAGCAGCCACATGAGGGCCGGGGGAAAAAATTCACCCCTCCACTTT.

The gene calls are TRBV2 and TRBJ2-1; 8 bases match TRBD2. This CDR3 spans 14 amino acids. Trimming cost V 7 bases and J 2 bases; bases outside gene matches: 4. From germline, CDR1 is SNHLY and CDR2 FYNNEI. The CDR3 coding sequence is TGTGCCAGCAACCTAGCGGGCCCCTACAATGAGCAGTTCTTC. Its translation: CASNLAGPYNEQFF.

Regarding this clone: Other DNA sequences in the same sample also yield this CDR3. This chain connects TRBV9 to TRBJ1-5; D is unclear. The CDR3 loop spans 13 amino acids. Trimming took 0 bases from V and 7 from J, leaving 8 bases between them. Germline V gives CDR1 SGDLS, CDR2 YYNGEE. CDR3 DNA: TGTGCCAGCAGCGTAGGTGAGGGACAGCCCCAGCATTTT. Translation: CASSVGEGQPQHF.

The CDR3 reads CASRPAQAYGYTF. CDR3 sequence (DNA): TGTGCCAGCAGACCCGCACAGGCGTATGGCTACACCTTC. This sequence joins TRBV4-2 and TRBJ1-2, with a possible D match to TRBD1 (5 bases). Germline CDR1 is LGHNA and CDR2 is YNFKEQ. Trimming shortened V by 6 bases and J by 5 bases, and 13 bases separated the two germline ends. The CDR3 spans 13 residues.

The chain employs TRBV9 and TRBJ1-1, with 7 bases lining up with TRBD1. Trimming cost V 3 bases and J 3 bases; bases outside gene matches: 8. This CDR3 region has 15 residues. CDR1 and CDR2 from the germline V gene are SGDLS and YYNGEE. The DNA for the CDR3 is TGTGCCAGCAGCGCTACCGGGACAGAATACACTGAAGCTTTCTTT. This encodes CASSATGTEYTEAFF.

J is TRBJ2-3 and V is TRBV2; D possibly corresponds to TRBD2 (5 bases). V was shortened by 6 bases and J by 1 base, with 14 bases between the two germline ends. The CDR3 has 15 residues. Germline CDR1 SNHLY, CDR2 FYNNEI. The CDR3 region has the DNA TGTGCCAGCAGGTTTGAAGGGAGTGGCACAGATACGCAGTATTTT. Its translation is CASRFEGSGTDTQYF.